This T cell receptor (beta chain) was sequenced in a study of blood T cell repertoires in COVID-19. Turning to the study itself: PBMCs, B-cell-depleted T cells, or T cells were the source of the cDNA or gDNA that made up the material.

Method: immunoSEQ multiplex PCR; TCRdb's copy keeps in-frame clones and lacks some. The table lists over 150,000 clones, about 90% of them singletons. The V end lost 3 bases, the J end lost 4 bases, and 3 bases lay between the germline ends. The CDR3 is 12 residues long. Germline loops: CDR1 KGHDR, CDR2 SFDVKD. V gene TRBV24-1 combines with J gene TRBJ2-1; D is uncertain. Sequencing was performed on peripheral blood. This receptor was obtained from a man in his forties or fifties with acute or convalescent COVID-19. CDR3 loop: CATSDPYNEQFF. The CDR3 coding sequence is TGTGCCACCAGTGATCCGTACAATGAGCAGTTCTTC.